In its sample, the clone carrying this T cell receptor (beta chain) was seen a few times. This sample is part of a study of regulatory T cells in long-lasting Graves disease. Arm-PCR of CDR3 regions and iRepertoire HTBI primers were the basis on which TCR beta libraries were built. Each CDR3 protein is one row after TCRdb ran MiXCR on the multiplex PCR reads. Here the sample spans roughly 560,000 distinct CDR3 sequences, around 12% being singletons. V was pared by 2 bases and J by 2 bases, with 11 bases between. Germline V gene sequence: CDR1 SGHDT, CDR2 YYEEEE. This CDR3 comprises 15 residues. The time point was: newly diagnosed GD, antithyroid drugs for less than 3 months. The TCR library was made from RNA extracted from PBMCs. The sample also formed part of further work on T cells in Graves' hyperthyroidism and ophthalmopathy.

The receptor was isolated from a woman aged 25 to 39 with Graves disease. The V call is TRBV5-6, the J call TRBJ1-5, with D unresolved. Sequencing was performed on peripheral blood mononuclear cells (PBMCs), taken at new diagnosis, from a patient treated with antithyroid drugs. The CDR3 sequence is CASSFRGWGNQPQHF. In nucleotides, the CDR3 is TGTGCCAGCAGCTTCAGAGGGTGGGGCAATCAGCCCCAGCATTTT.